These T cell receptor beta chains were read from a single sample in a study of T cell repertoires in cytomegalovirus infection. TCRdb called the reads again in MiXCR, with one record for every CDR3 protein. The table records 600,000 to 700,000 distinct CDR3 sequences, roughly a third of them present only once. Their antigens remain unidentified. The sample in question was cultured PBMCs, obtained from culture after CMV antigen stimulation. The receptor source for this set is a human donor in good health (CMV status not recorded). Some clones in this sample may be carry-over from other donors' samples. Each CDR3 is given with its conserved first and last residue. Each record gives: D gene, V gene, J gene, clone size, CDR3 protein. The D gene is left open where the match is weak. Clone size, where shown, is once, few, many, or a class for clones that have expanded.

>NA|TRBV7-2|TRBJ2-1|many
CASSAGGSRGVTKFF
>NA|TRBV12-3/TRBV12-4|TRBJ1-6|NA
CASSFQGWDSPLHF
>NA|TRBV27|TRBJ1-4|NA
CASSGSGGAPNEKLFF
>NA|TRBV2|TRBJ2-3|NA
CASSGKASTDTQYF
>NA|TRBV29-1|TRBJ2-4|NA
CSVAEGLGSSF
>NA|TRBV12-3/TRBV12-4|TRBJ2-1|NA
CASSRGTDYNEQFF
>TRBD1|TRBV11-1|TRBJ2-5|NA
CASSPRTGKGETQYF
>TRBD2|TRBV27|TRBJ2-1|few
CASSQRLAGGSPYNEQFF
>NA|TRBV6-5|TRBJ1-5|few
CASSSQVGNQPQHF
>NA|TRBV30|TRBJ2-3|few
CAWSHSGAGVSDTQYF
>NA|TRBV6-2/TRBV6-3|TRBJ2-1|NA
CASKPPPFENNNEQFF
>NA|TRBV19|TRBJ2-2|few
CASSPVTNTGELFF
>NA|TRBV7-8|TRBJ2-2|few
CASSLLYFLSTGELFF
>NA|TRBV18|TRBJ1-5|few
CASSPPGPGDQPQHF
>TRBD2|TRBV7-9|TRBJ2-1|few
CASSFERGILGEQFF
>NA|TRBV12-5|TRBJ1-1|NA
CASGNRENPGAEAFF
>NA|TRBV12-3/TRBV12-4|TRBJ2-5|NA
CASSVDGTQYF
>NA|TRBV12-3/TRBV12-4|TRBJ1-1|NA
CASSTTRGGGTEAFF
>NA|TRBV6-1|TRBJ2-5|few
CASTLGGSRETQYF
>TRBD1|TRBV12-3/TRBV12-4|TRBJ2-1|few
CASSPIPGQGSSSSYNEQFF
>NA|TRBV7-6|TRBJ2-5|many
CASSTDSSKTTQYF
>NA|TRBV28|TRBJ2-7|NA
CASRGALYEQYF
>NA|TRBV18|TRBJ2-5|NA
CASSTLQETQYF
>NA|TRBV4-2|TRBJ2-7|NA
CASSQVITGEDEQYF
>NA|TRBV7-2|TRBJ2-4|many
CASSPGGRNIQYF
>NA|TRBV6-2/TRBV6-3|TRBJ1-5|once
CASSPVNQPQHF
>NA|TRBV2|TRBJ1-5|NA
CASSAEGVDYQPQHF
>TRBD2|TRBV7-8|TRBJ2-3|many
CASSLRRGGADTQYF
>TRBD1|TRBV20-1|TRBJ2-7|NA
CSACGQGISYEQYF
>TRBD2|TRBV7-2|TRBJ2-3|NA
CASSATSGGLDTQYF
>NA|TRBV3-1|TRBJ2-7|NA
CASSQTSLTEQYF
>TRBD2|TRBV7-9|TRBJ2-7|few
CASSLPGLAGARQYF
>NA|TRBV18|TRBJ2-5|NA
CASSPGTARETQYF
>NA|TRBV4-3|TRBJ2-5|few
CAGAGEGEETQYF
>NA|TRBV28|TRBJ1-5|NA
CASSIGVTATRNQPQHF
>TRBD2|TRBV7-2|TRBJ2-1|many
CASTRTSGANEQFF
>NA|TRBV18|TRBJ2-5|few
CASSSSGFQETQYF
>NA|TRBV7-2|TRBJ2-2|many
CASRTSGENTGELFF
>NA|TRBV15|TRBJ1-5|NA
CATSRDIGGDQPQHF
>TRBD1|TRBV9|TRBJ1-5|NA
CASSVGQGDQPQHF
>NA|TRBV14|TRBJ1-6|NA
CASSQDLVWSPLHF
>TRBD1|TRBV7-9|TRBJ2-7|few
CASRATGTVIYEQYF
>NA|TRBV7-2|TRBJ2-7|few
CASRADGYEQYF
>NA|TRBV29-1|TRBJ1-1|NA
CSVTESTEAFF
>TRBD1|TRBV7-9|TRBJ1-2|many
CASSTWDRGSEGYTF